This TCR beta chain was obtained from a study of human T cells and chemical hapten exposure. Turning to the study itself: Sensitization involved placing 2% DPC onto a 2 cm by 2 cm region of upper inner arm skin. Alopecia universalis, totalis or areata was present in patients who were mostly female.

Study-wide points: Healthy individuals' immune responses may differ from those of donors, who had alopecia.

Time point described: pre-sensitization, week 0. Treatment indicated: therapeutic diphenylcyclopropenone sensitization with weekly scalp DPC. The sample holds a few counts of this clonotype. As yet, its antigen is unknown. The library tagged individual cDNA molecules with unique molecular identifiers. TCRdb re-called the RACE reads with MiXCR, one entry per CDR3 protein. The table has under 200,000 distinct CDR3 sequences, roughly 30% seen once. The CDR3 totals 12 residues. With 4 bases removed from V and 4 bases from J, the gap between germline ends came to 10 bases. Germline V gene sequence: CDR1 SQVTM, CDR2 ANQGSEA.

The TCR sequence derives from a woman aged 25 to 39 with alopecia areata. Some clones in this sample may be carry-over from other donors' samples. V and J are TRBV29-1 and TRBJ1-1, with D unclear. Sequenced here: whole blood, sampled in connection with sensitization to the hapten diphenylcyclopropenone (DPC). In DNA, the CDR3 is TGCAGCGTTGTGGTGGTGAGCACTGAAGCTTTCTTT. Its translation is CSVVVVSTEAFF.